One sample yielded the 29 T cell receptor beta chains listed below, sequenced in a study of shared clonotypes between healthy human individuals. TCRdb keeps only in-frame clones here, not all; method: immunoSEQ multiplex PCR. The sample holds 950,000 to 1,200,000 clones, 60% to 80% seen once. Material: memory CD4+ T cells from PBMCs. Stated subset: CD45RA-negative fraction. The receptors stem from a man aged 18 to 30 in good health. Some clones in this sample may be carry-over from other donors' samples.

Turning to this clone: With a much larger clone just one base away, this may be a read error. The sample holds other DNA sequences that translate to the same CDR3. The V gene is TRBV15, the J gene TRBJ2-5, with D uncertain. Per germline, CDR1 LNHNV and CDR2 YYDKDF (reference sequence). The CDR3 totals 12 residues. V was shortened by 0 bases and J by 5 bases, with 4 bases between the two germline ends. Here the CDR3 DNA reads TGTGCCACCAGCAGAGATAGGGAGACCCAGTACTTC. Amino acid sequence: CATSRDRETQYF. The whole variable domain, filled in from reference TRBV15 and TRBJ2-5, reads DAMVIQNPRYQVTQFGKPVTLSCSQTLNHNVMYWYQQKSSQAPKLLFHYYDKDFNNEADTPDNFQSRRPNTSFCFLDIRSPGLGDTAMYLCATSRDRETQYFGPGTRLLVL.

This chain joins TRBV28 and TRBJ2-5; D possibly corresponds to TRBD1 (7 bases). Germline V lookup: CDR1 MDHEN, CDR2 SYDVKM. The length of the CDR3 is 13 residues. V lost 3 bases and J lost 12, with 17 bases in between. For the CDR3, the DNA is TGTGCCAGCAGTTTCCCGGCAGGGGGGACAGAGTACTTC. It translates to CASSFPAGGTEYF.

In this sample, this clone turned up a few times. This rearrangement joins TRBV7-2 to TRBJ1-5, with D maybe TRBD1 (6 bases). Germline CDR1 is SGHTA and CDR2 is FQGNSA. The CDR3 loop spans 16 amino acids. The germline V and J ends were trimmed by 1 base and 11 bases, with 21 bases remaining between them. The CDR3 bases are TGTGCCAGCAGCTTAGATGCAGGGGCGTCGGGGGTGGCCCAGCATTTT. Translated, it gives CASSLDAGASGVAQHF.

The chain has TRBV2 and TRBJ2-5; perhaps D is TRBD1 or TRBD2 (5 bases each). Germline CDR1 SNHLY, CDR2 FYNNEI. Trimming pared 4 bases from V and 5 bases from J, leaving 11 bases between. CDR3 length: 13 residues. Written as DNA, the CDR3 is TGTGCCAGCAGTGGGCGCAGGGAGGAGACCCAGTACTTC. Amino acid sequence: CASSGRREETQYF.

This chain links TRBV15 with TRBJ1-1, with D unresolved. Germline CDR1 reads LNHNV; CDR2 reads YYDKDF (reference sequence). The CDR3 length is 14 residues. The ends were cut back, 1 base at V and 4 bases at J, with 10 bases in the middle. CDR3 nucleotide sequence: TGTGCCACCAGCAGAGTTCAAGGGAGCACTGAAGCTTTCTTT. It yields the protein CATSRVQGSTEAFF.

This clone appeared a single time. The chain's CDR3 is CSAYNWQGAFF. CDR3 bases: TGCAGTGCTTACAACTGGCAGGGTGCTTTCTTT. V and J are TRBV20-1 and TRBJ1-1, with a tentative D call TRBD1 (5 bases). This CDR3 region has 11 residues. The germline V gene encodes CDR1 DFQATT and CDR2 SNEGSKA (reference sequence). V was shortened by 5 bases and J by 11 bases, with 15 bases between the two germline ends.

This clone has a handful of counts. Additional DNA sequences in this sample encode the identical CDR3. This CDR3 reads CSSQNTEAFF. The DNA of the CDR3 is TGCAGCTCACAAAACACTGAAGCTTTCTTT. This sequence joins TRBV29-1 and TRBJ1-1; D gene unclear. V was cut by 8 bases and J by 2 bases, with 6 bases left in between. Germline assignment: CDR1 SQVTM and CDR2 ANQGSEA. CDR3 size: 10 residues. Based on the CDR3 plus reference TRBV29-1 and TRBJ1-1, the full variable domain is SAVISQKPSRDICQRGTSLTIQCQVDSQVTMMFWYRQQPGQSLTLIATANQGSEATYESGFVIDKFPISRPNLTFSTLTVSNMSPEDSSIYLCSSQNTEAFFGQGTRLTVV.

The CDR3 spells CASSVGGVGGLNEQFF. CDR3 nucleotide sequence: TGTGCCAGCAGCGTAGGCGGGGTGGGAGGGCTGAATGAGCAGTTCTTC. V usage is TRBV9 and J usage is TRBJ2-1; 7 bases line up with TRBD2. CDR3 length: 16 amino acids. The ends lost 0 bases at V and 7 bases at J; junction bases unmatched: 10. The germline V gene encodes CDR1 SGDLS and CDR2 YYNGEE. The full variable domain, its missing parts supplied by reference TRBV9 and TRBJ2-1, is DSGVTQTPKHLITATGQRVTLRCSPRSGDLSVYWYQQSLDQGLQFLIQYYNGEERAKGNILERFSAQQFPDLHSELNLSSLELGDSALYFCASSVGGVGGLNEQFFGPGTRLTVL.

The chain combines TRBV2 with TRBJ1-5; no definite D call. Germline V gene sequence: CDR1 SNHLY, CDR2 FYNNEI. The CDR3 spans 12 residues. V lost 4 bases and J 7 bases, leaving 8 bases between the germline ends. CDR3 in amino acids: CASSGSGQPQHF. For the CDR3, the DNA is TGTGCCAGCAGTGGAAGCGGACAGCCCCAGCATTTT.

The chain is built from TRBV5-1 and TRBJ2-1; TRBD1 matches 9 bases. The CDR3 contains 15 residues. J was trimmed by 10 bases and V by 4 bases; bases with no gene match: 12. Germline-derived CDR1 and CDR2 are SGHRS and YFSETQ. CDR3 sequence reads: CASSPSPDRGQEQFF. CDR3 coding DNA: TGCGCCAGCAGCCCTTCTCCGGACAGGGGCCAAGAGCAGTTCTTC.

This clone showed up many times. The rearrangement links TRBV20-1 to TRBJ2-3; D is unclear. The CDR3 has 10 amino acids. In germline, CDR1 is DFQATT, CDR2 SNEGSKA (reference sequence). V lost 5 bases and J lost 5, with 5 bases in between. CDR3 residues: CSALEDTQYF. CDR3 DNA sequence: TGCAGTGCTCTCGAAGATACGCAGTATTTT.

The chain combines TRBV5-1 with TRBJ1-1; the D is unclear. CDR1 is SGHRS, CDR2 YFSETQ, per germline. The CDR3 extends over 14 amino acids. V lost 1 base, J lost 1 base, and 8 bases lay in between. The CDR3 coding sequence is TGCGCCAGCAGCTTGACAGAGAGGAACACTGAAGCTTTCTTT. Residues: CASSLTERNTEAFF. The variable domain in full, with the rest retrieved from reference TRBV5-1 and TRBJ1-1, is KAGVTQTPRYLIKTRGQQVTLSCSPISGHRSVSWYQQTPGQGLQFLFEYFSETQRNKGNFPGRFSGRQFSNSRSEMNVSTLELGDSALYLCASSLTERNTEAFFGQGTRLTVV.

The V and J genes are TRBV13 and TRBJ2-1; D uncertain. CDR1 and CDR2 from the germline V gene are PRHDT and FYEKMQ (reference sequence). The CDR3 runs to 17 residues. V was pared by 1 base and J by 0 bases, with 13 bases between. Written as DNA, the CDR3 is TGTGCCAGCAGCTTAGCCCCTTTGCGGAACTCCTACAATGAGCAGTTCTTC. It specifies CASSLAPLRNSYNEQFF.

V usage is TRBV29-1 and J usage is TRBJ2-5; 9 bases are a match to TRBD2. The length of the CDR3 is 14 residues. Germline CDR1 is SQVTM and CDR2 is ANQGSEA. Unmatched junction bases numbered 4, after V lost 1 base and J lost 4 bases. The CDR3 coding sequence is TGCAGCGTTGAAGTAGCGGGAGTGGGAGAGACCCAGTACTTC. Amino acids: CSVEVAGVGETQYF.

The rearrangement uses TRBV5-1 and TRBJ2-1, with 10 nucleotides matching TRBD2. The CDR3 has 16 amino acids. V lost 0 bases and J lost 4; bases outside the gene matches: 4. Germline CDR1 is SGHRS and CDR2 is YFSETQ. CDR3 residues: CASSLDPSGSYNEQFF. The CDR3, as DNA: TGCGCCAGCAGCTTGGACCCTAGCGGGAGTTACAATGAGCAGTTCTTC.

The chain recombines TRBV6-1 with TRBJ1-1, with TRBD1 identical over 8 bases. The CDR3 totals 13 residues. The germline V gene has CDR1 MNHNS and CDR2 SASEGT. The trim removed 6 bases at V and 2 bases at J, leaving 2 bases unmatched. Written as DNA, the CDR3 is TGTGCCAGCAGCCCAGGGGGCAACACTGAAGCTTTCTTT. This translates into CASSPGGNTEAFF.

Of note for this clone: The sample holds other DNA sequences that translate to the same CDR3. This chain connects TRBV7-7 to TRBJ2-3; the match to TRBD1 covers 12 bases. The CDR3 consists of 15 residues. Germline lookup yields CDR1 SSHAT and CDR2 FNYEAQ (reference sequence). Unmatched junction bases numbered 5, after V lost 6 bases and J lost 4 bases. In DNA, the CDR3 is TGTGCCAGCAGTTTGGGGACAGGGGGCGCAGATACGCAGTATTTT. Translated: CASSLGTGGADTQYF.

This chain uses TRBV5-5 with TRBJ2-7; D possibly corresponds to TRBD1 (6 bases). This CDR3 spans 13 amino acids. The germline V gene has CDR1 SGHKS and CDR2 YYEKEE (reference sequence). The V and J ends lost 0 bases and 4 bases respectively, with 8 bases between them. The CDR3 is CASSLGDIYEQYF. CDR3 DNA sequence: TGTGCCAGCAGCTTGGGGGACATTTACGAGCAGTACTTC. The full variable domain, its missing parts supplied by reference TRBV5-5 and TRBJ2-7, is DAGVTQSPTHLIKTRGQQVTLRCSPISGHKSVSWYQQVLGQGPQFIFQYYEKEERGRGNFPDRFSARQFPNYSSELNVNALLLGDSALYLCASSLGDIYEQYFGPGTRLTVT.

This clone was recorded only once. The chain uses TRBV7-3 and TRBJ2-5; TRBD2 agrees at 10 bases. Trimming removed 5 bases from V and 0 bases from J; junction bases left unmatched: 3. CDR1 is SGHTA and CDR2 is FQGTGA in the germline V gene. The CDR3 is 15 residues long. CDR3 residues: CASSRTSGHQETQYF. CDR3 coding DNA: TGTGCCAGCAGCCGGACTAGCGGCCACCAAGAGACCCAGTACTTC.

The chain uses TRBV5-1 and TRBJ2-1, with TRBD2 identical over 11 bases. Germline V gene lookup returns CDR1 SGHRS and CDR2 YFSETQ. The CDR3 runs to 16 residues. The ends lost 4 bases at V and 9 bases at J; junction bases unmatched: 12. CDR3 bases: TGCGCCAGCAGCCAACTAGCGGGAGATCGCTCGGGTGAGCAGTTCTTC. This codes for CASSQLAGDRSGEQFF. The full variable domain, completed using reference TRBV5-1 and TRBJ2-1, is KAGVTQTPRYLIKTRGQQVTLSCSPISGHRSVSWYQQTPGQGLQFLFEYFSETQRNKGNFPGRFSGRQFSNSRSEMNVSTLELGDSALYLCASSQLAGDRSGEQFFGPGTRLTVL.

This clone has only a few counts. J is TRBJ2-2 and V is TRBV27; TRBD1 matches 8 bases. Germline V gives CDR1 MNHEY, CDR2 SMNVEV (reference sequence). The CDR3 has 15 residues. The V and J ends lost 6 bases and 6 bases, in that order; junction bases with no gene match: 9. The CDR3 here is CASSLIPQGAGELFF. CDR3 coding DNA: TGTGCCAGCAGCCTTATCCCACAGGGGGCCGGGGAGCTGTTTTTT.

This chain uses TRBV5-6 with TRBJ2-3; TRBD2 aligns across 8 bases. The trim removed 3 bases at V and 4 bases at J, leaving 7 bases unmatched. The CDR3 runs to 15 residues. In germline, CDR1 is SGHDT, CDR2 YYEEEE. CDR3 region: CASSSPGGPSDTQYF. CDR3 DNA sequence: TGTGCCAGCAGCTCACCGGGAGGGCCGTCAGATACGCAGTATTTT.

This clone was counted between two and nine times. The V call is TRBV11-2, the J call TRBJ1-1; 7 bases agree with TRBD1. Germline assignment: CDR1 SGHAT and CDR2 FQNNGV. Trimming removed 3 bases from V and 4 bases from J; junction bases left unmatched: 5. The CDR3 has 14 residues. The CDR3 sequence: CASSFSGGPTEAFF. The CDR3 DNA follows: TGTGCCAGCAGCTTCTCAGGGGGACCCACTGAAGCTTTCTTT.

The J gene is TRBJ2-7, the V gene TRBV27, with D possibly being TRBD1 (6 bases). The CDR3 spans 15 residues. V was trimmed by 5 bases and J by 0 bases, leaving 14 bases between them. In germline, CDR1 is MNHEY, CDR2 SMNVEV (reference sequence). The CDR3 DNA is TGTGCCAGCAGTCCCCGGACAGAGAGCTCCTACGAGCAGTACTTC. It translates to CASSPRTESSYEQYF.

This rearrangement joins TRBV6-5 to TRBJ1-2, with TRBD1 matching over 8 bases. This CDR3 region has 14 residues. CDR1 MNHEY and CDR2 SVGAGI come from the germline V gene. Trimming cost V 0 bases and J 8 bases; bases outside gene matches: 5. CDR3 residues: CASSYSITGGGYTF. The CDR3 DNA reads as TGTGCCAGCAGTTACTCGATAACAGGGGGAGGCTACACCTTC.

With regard to this clone: This specimen includes other DNA sequences encoding the same CDR3. The V call is TRBV9, the J call TRBJ2-1; 13 nucleotides line up with TRBD2. In germline, CDR1 is SGDLS, CDR2 YYNGEE. After removal of 3 bases from V and 0 bases from J, the junction contained 3 bases not matched to a gene. This CDR3 contains 17 residues. The CDR3 nucleotides read TGTGCCAGCAGCGCCCGGACTAGCGGGAGCTCCTACAATGAGCAGTTCTTC. As protein: CASSARTSGSSYNEQFF. Full variable domain (outside the CDR3, taken from reference TRBV9 and TRBJ2-1): DSGVTQTPKHLITATGQRVTLRCSPRSGDLSVYWYQQSLDQGLQFLIQYYNGEERAKGNILERFSAQQFPDLHSELNLSSLELGDSALYFCASSARTSGSSYNEQFFGPGTRLTVL.

The rearrangement links TRBV27 to TRBJ1-2; D is unclear. The CDR3 sequence is 12 residues long. Deletions cut 5 bases from V and 4 bases from J, with 8 bases between. The germline gives CDR1 MNHEY, CDR2 SMNVEV (reference sequence). The CDR3 DNA sequence: TGTGCCAGCAGTCGTGACCTCTATGGCTACACCTTC. It yields the protein CASSRDLYGYTF.

A note on this clone: Other nucleotide sequences in the sample specify the same CDR3. V and J are TRBV5-1 and TRBJ1-1; D is unresolved. Germline V gene sequence: CDR1 SGHRS, CDR2 YFSETQ. Deletions cut 0 bases from V and 0 bases from J, with 6 bases between. The CDR3 runs to 14 residues. The CDR3 here is CASSLDSLNTEAFF. DNA for the CDR3: TGCGCCAGCAGCTTGGACAGTTTGAACACTGAAGCTTTCTTT.

This chain connects TRBV30 to TRBJ2-7; D not resolved. The CDR3 is 15 residues long. Looked up from germline, CDR1 is GTSNPN and CDR2 is SVGIG (reference sequence). Trimming stripped 0 bases from V and 3 bases from J, with 15 bases between. This CDR3 reads CAWSVQIGHHYEQYF. The DNA for the CDR3 is TGTGCCTGGAGTGTACAGATTGGGCACCACTACGAGCAGTACTTC.